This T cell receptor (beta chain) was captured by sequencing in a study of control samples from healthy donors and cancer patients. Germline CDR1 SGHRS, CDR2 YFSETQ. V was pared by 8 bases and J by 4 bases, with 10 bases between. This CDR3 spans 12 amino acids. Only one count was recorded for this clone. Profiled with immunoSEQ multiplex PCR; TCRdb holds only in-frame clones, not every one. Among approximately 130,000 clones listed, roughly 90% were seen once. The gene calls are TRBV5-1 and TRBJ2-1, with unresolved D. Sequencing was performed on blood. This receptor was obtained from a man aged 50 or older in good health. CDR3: CASTDGYNEQFF. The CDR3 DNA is TGCGCCAGTACCGACGGGTACAATGAGCAGTTCTTC.